This T cell receptor beta chain was obtained from a study of cytomegalovirus exposure and HLA in healthy donors. This CDR3 has 14 amino acids. V was cut by 2 bases and J by 7 bases, with 12 bases left in between. The V gene's germline CDR1 is KGHSH and CDR2 LQKENI. The primer mix had 60 Vbeta and 13 Jbeta primers. Clones were sequenced by immunoSEQ multiplex PCR, and TCRdb holds only the in-frame ones, with some missing. The sample yields around 210,000 clones, around 83% seen once. About this clone itself: Its antigen remains unidentified.

Whole-study findings and limits: In a later analysis, CMV-associated beta chains were mostly HLA-associated, it appeared.

The sequenced material came from PBMCs. This sequence was found in a girl aged 2 to 10 in good health and CMV-seronegative. This chain connects TRBV18 to TRBJ1-5; the D is unclear. CDR3 in amino acids: CASSPSRGRQPQHF. CDR3 coding DNA: TGTGCCAGCTCACCATCCCGGGGTCGCCAGCCCCAGCATTTT.